Presented here are 3 T cell receptor beta chains from one specimen sequenced in a study of blood T cell repertoires in COVID-19 (dated by TCRdb to the early 2020s). Library method: the immunoSEQ multiplex PCR assay. Entries here come from immuneACCESS through TCRdb and include only in-frame sequences with V and J called. Some clones fail to appear in such tables; in the studies checked, an unresolved V gene covers under half of the shortfall, and the cause of the remainder is unknown. This sample comprises about 100,000 clones, approximately 90% of them detected only once. Less than 2.5% of the sample is in the top ten clones. Input material: peripheral blood. The receptors here all came from a man aged 50 or older with active COVID-19.

This clone was picked up a small number of times. The chain recombines TRBV3-1 (or the pseudogene TRBV3-2) with TRBJ2-1, with TRBD2 matching 8 bases. This CDR3 spans 14 amino acids. Germline CDR1 LGHDT, CDR2 YNNKEL (reference sequence). V dropped 3 bases and J dropped 6; count of bases not matched to a gene: 4. This CDR3 reads CASSQGLGANEQFF. CDR3 nucleotides: TGTGCCAGCAGCCAGGGACTAGGAGCCAATGAGCAGTTCTTC.

In this sample, this clone turned up a few times. The chain couples TRBV2 to TRBJ2-7; TRBD1 aligns across 7 bases. Germline V gene sequence: CDR1 SNHLY, CDR2 FYNNEI. J gave up 2 bases and V 6 bases, and 7 bases lay outside the gene matches. This CDR3 has 14 residues. CDR3 amino acids: CASRFTGDPYEQYV. The CDR3 bases are TGTGCCAGCAGATTTACAGGGGACCCCTACGAGCAGTACGTC.

The chain has TRBV24-1 and TRBJ1-2, with D unclear. Germline CDR1 is KGHDR and CDR2 is SFDVKD. Trimming took off 4 bases at V and 2 bases at J, with 7 bases between the two ends. The CDR3 is made up of 13 amino acids. The CDR3 reads CATSDPPNYGYTF. The CDR3 DNA reads TGTGCCACCAGTGACCCTCCCAACTATGGCTACACCTTC.